The 28 T cell receptor beta chains below were found in one sample sequenced in a study of blood T cells in healthy people across ages. PCR was performed a second time for roughly 7 to 12 cycles using a sample-barcoded 5' primer and a J-beta primer mix. Via MiXCR, TCRdb re-called the 5' RACE reads, giving one row per CDR3 protein. This table has 1.5 million to 2 million distinct CDR3 sequences, about 50% appearing once. Sequencing was done on a sample of blood. The receptors were sampled from a woman in her thirties or forties in good health.

V usage is TRBV2 and J usage is TRBJ2-2; possibly TRBD1 for D (5 bases). V shed 5 bases and J shed 7 bases, with 11 bases lying between them. Germline assignment: CDR1 SNHLY and CDR2 FYNNEI. This CDR3 is 13 amino acids long. In nucleotides, the CDR3 is TGTGCCAGCAGTAACAGACAGTTCGGGGAGCTGTTTTTT. Its translation is CASSNRQFGELFF.

This sequence joins TRBV28 and TRBJ2-1, with 12 positions matching TRBD2. Germline CDR1 and CDR2: MDHEN and SYDVKM. The ends lost 6 bases at V and 0 bases at J; junction bases unmatched: 12. There are 19 residues in the CDR3. CDR3 sequence: CASSSLSSGGAFSYNEQFF. In DNA form, the CDR3 reads TGTGCCAGCAGCTCCCTCTCTAGCGGGGGGGCATTCTCCTACAATGAGCAGTTCTTC.

Note on this clonotype: Sequence at one end of the junction differs from germline and may be a read error. V and J are TRBV12-3 or TRBV12-4 and TRBJ1-5; D is undetermined. The CDR3 is 12 residues long. Here the CDR3 DNA reads TGTGCCAGCAGTGGTAACAATCGGCCCCAGCATTTT. Amino acids: CASSGNNRPQHF.

V usage is TRBV11-1 and J usage is TRBJ2-3, with a possible D match to TRBD2 (6 bases). Germline assignment: CDR1 SGHAT and CDR2 FQDESV (reference sequence). The CDR3 covers 17 residues. V lost 3 bases to trimming and J lost 3 bases, with 19 bases between them. CDR3 amino acids: CASSLGGRLGETDTQYF. DNA for the CDR3: TGTGCCAGCAGCTTGGGCGGAAGACTAGGGGAAACAGATACGCAGTATTTT.

The J gene is TRBJ2-3, the V gene TRBV15, with D perhaps assigned TRBD1 or TRBD2 (6 bases each). Germline lookup yields CDR1 LNHNV and CDR2 YYDKDF (reference sequence). V was shortened by 0 bases and J by 8 bases, with 21 bases between the two germline ends. The CDR3 is 17 amino acids. Here the CDR3 reads CATSRELGGLANLTQYF. CDR3 nucleotides: TGTGCCACCAGCAGAGAGTTAGGGGGGCTCGCTAACCTTACGCAGTATTTT.

This clonotype has just a few counts. This chain uses TRBV3-1 with TRBJ1-2, with D possibly being TRBD1 (6 bases). The CDR3 totals 15 residues. Germline loops: CDR1 LGHDT, CDR2 YNNKEL (reference sequence). Trimming removed 3 bases at V and 4 bases at J, with 15 bases between. CDR3 nucleotide sequence: TGTGCCAGCAGCCATACAGGGAGAGCTAGCTATGGCTACACCTTC. This translates into CASSHTGRASYGYTF.

This chain links TRBV7-8 with TRBJ2-5; D may be TRBD2 (7 bases). This CDR3 has 15 amino acids. V gave up 8 bases and J gave up 4 bases, with 20 bases separating them. Looked up from germline, CDR1 is SGHVS and CDR2 is FQNEAQ. The CDR3 region has the DNA TGTGCCAGCGGCCTAGGGGGAGGGAACCCAGAGACCCAGTACTTC. Protein product: CASGLGGGNPETQYF.

Regarding this clonotype: Germline and junction disagree at one end, which may indicate a read error. V usage is TRBV12-3 or TRBV12-4 and J usage is TRBJ1-1; D not certain. This CDR3 has 15 residues. The CDR3 spells CASNNRGSGNTEAFF. CDR3 nucleotides: TGTGCTAGCAACAACAGAGGGTCGGGGAACACTGAAGCTTTCTTT.

The chain uses TRBV27 and TRBJ1-2, with D perhaps matching TRBD1 (5 bases). The CDR3 consists of 16 residues. CDR1 and CDR2 from the germline V gene are MNHEY and SMNVEV (reference sequence). With 5 bases removed from V and 1 base from J, the gap between germline ends came to 17 bases. The CDR3 is CASSPAGTEINYGYTF. CDR3 sequence (DNA): TGTGCCAGCAGTCCAGCCGGGACCGAGATTAACTATGGCTACACCTTC.

The rearrangement joins TRBV20-1 to TRBJ2-5; TRBD1 is a possible D gene (5 bases). V lost 2 bases, J lost 0 bases, and 7 bases lay in between. Germline V gene data show CDR1 as DFQATT and CDR2 as SNEGSKA (reference sequence). The CDR3 runs 13 residues. The chain's CDR3 is CSARSQDQETQYF. In DNA, the CDR3 is TGCAGTGCTAGATCACAGGACCAAGAGACCCAGTACTTC.

There are many counts of this clonotype. The chain links TRBV7-9 to TRBJ2-7; D remains ambiguous. Germline lookup yields CDR1 SEHNR and CDR2 FQNEAQ (reference sequence). The CDR3 totals 12 residues. V was clipped by 1 base and J by 0 bases, with 1 base between them. The CDR3 nucleotides are TGTGCCAGCAGCTTAGTCTCCTACGAGCAGTACTTC. This sequence encodes CASSLVSYEQYF.

The rearrangement uses TRBV7-2 and TRBJ2-7; D is unresolved. Trimming cost V 0 bases and J 3 bases, with 6 bases left between them. CDR3 length: 13 amino acids. Per the germline V gene, CDR1 is SGHTA and CDR2 is FQGNSA. Here the CDR3 reads CASSLAPVYEQYF. In nucleotides, the CDR3 is TGTGCCAGCAGCTTAGCGCCGGTCTACGAGCAGTACTTC.

The chain recombines TRBV6-1 with TRBJ2-5, with D maybe TRBD2 (5 bases). The J call may not be correct, given that the DNA end is closer to TRBJ2-7. This CDR3 comprises 12 residues. CDR1 and CDR2 from the germline V gene are MNHNS and SASEGT. The CDR3 protein is CASTGLSYEQYF. The CDR3 region has the DNA TGTGCCAGCACGGGATTATCCTACGAGCAGTACTTC.

This clonotype was seen only once. The chain recombines TRBV24-1 with TRBJ2-1, with 12 nucleotides matching TRBD2. The trim removed 4 bases at V and 5 bases at J, leaving 8 bases unmatched. Germline-derived CDR1 and CDR2 are KGHDR and SFDVKD. The CDR3 length is 17 residues. The CDR3 nucleotides read TGTGCCACCAGTGACCCTGGACTAGCGGGGTCCAACAATGAGCAGTTCTTC. Translation: CATSDPGLAGSNNEQFF.

The chain joins TRBV11-2 to TRBJ2-4; 7 positions agree with TRBD2. CDR1 is SGHAT and CDR2 is FQNNGV in the germline V gene. The CDR3 loop spans 14 amino acids. Trimming cost V 2 bases and J 6 bases; bases outside gene matches: 4. The CDR3, as DNA: TGTGCCAGCAGCTTATCCGGGAGGCTAAACATTCAGTACTTC. Encoded protein: CASSLSGRLNIQYF. Supplemented by reference TRBV11-2 and TRBJ2-4, the full variable domain reads EAGVAQSPRYKIIEKRQSVAFWCNPISGHATLYWYQQILGQGPKLLIQFQNNGVVDDSQLPKDRFSAERLKGVDSTLKIQPAKLEDSAVYLCASSLSGRLNIQYFGAGTRLSVL.

There are a few counts of this clonotype. CDR3 sequence: CASTRVGSTDTQYF. The DNA for the CDR3 is TGTGCCAGCACCCGGGTGGGGAGCACAGATACGCAGTATTTT. The V and J genes are TRBV27 and TRBJ2-3; D ambiguous. The CDR3 sequence is 14 residues long. V was trimmed by 7 bases and J by 0 bases, leaving 11 bases between them. The germline gives CDR1 MNHEY, CDR2 SMNVEV (reference sequence).

This chain links TRBV7-2 with TRBJ2-4; D is unclear. The CDR3 contains 16 residues. V lost 1 base and J lost 0, with 10 bases in between. Germline assignment: CDR1 SGHTA and CDR2 FQGNSA. DNA of the CDR3: TGTGCCAGCAGCTTAGGTGCGGCGCTAGCCAAAAACATTCAGTACTTC. This translates into CASSLGAALAKNIQYF.

The rearrangement uses TRBV20-1 and TRBJ1-5; 9 positions agree with TRBD1. Germline CDR1 reads DFQATT; CDR2 reads SNEGSKA (reference sequence). The CDR3 loop spans 15 amino acids. V was clipped by 3 bases and J by 3 bases; unmatched bases: 6. The CDR3 DNA sequence: TGCAGTGCTAGGTCCCGGGACAGGGTCAATCAGCCCCAGCATTTT. Translation gives CSARSRDRVNQPQHF.

The chain is built from TRBV28 and TRBJ2-7; D gene ambiguous. This CDR3 region has 14 residues. V was trimmed by 6 bases and J by 1 base, leaving 13 bases between them. Germline CDR1 MDHEN, CDR2 SYDVKM. The CDR3 sequence: CASRTPLLSYEQYF. The CDR3 DNA sequence: TGTGCCAGCAGGACGCCCCTTCTGTCCTACGAGCAGTACTTC.

The chain is built from TRBV5-6 and TRBJ2-7; 8 nucleotides line up with TRBD2. The CDR3 runs 16 residues. With V trimmed by 0 bases and J by 7 bases, 12 bases remained unmatched. Germline assignment: CDR1 SGHDT and CDR2 YYEEEE. The CDR3 bases are TGTGCCAGCAGCTTGGGGGGCGGGGGGCCCTACAATGAGCAGTACTTC. As protein: CASSLGGGGPYNEQYF.

This sequence joins TRBV11-1 and TRBJ2-3; D ambiguous. The germline CDR1 and CDR2 sequences are SGHAT and FQDESV (reference sequence). The length of the CDR3 is 14 residues. Trimming took 4 bases from V and 4 from J, leaving 12 bases between them. The CDR3, as DNA: TGTGCCAGCAGCTATCTCGGTCGGCCAGATACGCAGTATTTT. Protein product: CASSYLGRPDTQYF.

This sequence joins TRBV7-2 and TRBJ2-1; 9 nucleotides match TRBD2. V lost 2 bases and J lost 5; bases outside the gene matches: 4. The CDR3 contains 15 residues. Germline V gene data show CDR1 as SGHTA and CDR2 as FQGNSA. In DNA, the CDR3 is TGTGCCAGCAGCTTAATAGCGGGGGTCCACAATGAGCAGTTCTTC. Amino acid sequence: CASSLIAGVHNEQFF.

This clonotype was detected a few times. The gene calls are TRBV12-3 or TRBV12-4 and TRBJ2-5; 10 bases agree with TRBD2. The junction had 8 bases not matched to a gene; V was cut back by 3 bases and J by 1 base. This CDR3 is 17 amino acids long. The CDR3 loop is CASSFLPSGGGQETQYF. CDR3 coding DNA: TGTGCCAGCAGTTTCTTGCCTAGCGGGGGTGGCCAAGAGACCCAGTACTTC.

J is TRBJ2-1 and V is TRBV7-6; 9 bases align to TRBD1. The trim removed 3 bases at V and 13 bases at J, leaving 19 bases unmatched. CDR1 and CDR2 from the germline V gene are SGHVS and FNYEAQ. The CDR3 has 17 amino acids. The CDR3 here is CASSFNPTGTGLETQFF. CDR3 coding DNA: TGTGCCAGCAGCTTTAACCCCACCGGGACAGGGTTGGAGACCCAGTTCTTC.

V usage is TRBV20-1 and J usage is TRBJ1-2, with D hard to call. Germline assignment: CDR1 DFQATT and CDR2 SNEGSKA (reference sequence). Between the trimmed V and J ends, which lost 0 bases and 8 bases, there was a span of 16 bases. The CDR3 is made up of 14 amino acids. CDR3: CSARDPNGRWGYTF. The CDR3 nucleotides are TGCAGTGCTAGAGACCCGAACGGCCGATGGGGCTACACCTTC.

This clonotype has a handful of counts. One junction end does not reproduce the germline sequence, and a read error may be involved. V is TRBV7-7 and J is TRBJ2-5; unclear D gene. The CDR3 is 16 residues long. Germline V gene lookup returns CDR1 SSHAT and CDR2 FNYEAQ (reference sequence). The CDR3 region is CASSSRFRRDPETQYF. The CDR3 DNA sequence: TGTGCTAGCAGCTCCCGTTTCCGGCGAGATCCAGAGACCCAGTACTTC.

This clonotype was detected only a few times. The chain has TRBV7-9 and TRBJ2-5; no firm D call. This CDR3 has 14 amino acids. V was trimmed by 0 bases and J by 5 bases, leaving 10 bases between them. Looked up from germline, CDR1 is SEHNR and CDR2 is FQNEAQ (reference sequence). CDR3 loop: CASSLAPAWETQYF. CDR3 in DNA: TGTGCCAGCAGCTTAGCTCCGGCCTGGGAGACCCAGTACTTC.

The chain has TRBV7-9 and TRBJ1-1, with D perhaps TRBD1 (5 bases). The CDR3 extends over 11 amino acids. Germline V CDR1 and CDR2: SEHNR, FQNEAQ (reference sequence). The V and J ends lost 5 bases and 11 bases respectively, with 12 bases between them. The DNA for the CDR3 is TGTGCCAGCAGCCAGACAGTTTTGGCTTTCTTT. It encodes CASSQTVLAFF.